These 27 T cell receptor beta chains came from one sample sequenced in a study of lymphopenia after photon versus proton radiotherapy (dated by TCRdb to between 2017 and 2020). The library was generated by the immunoSEQ multiplex PCR assay. Not all clones reach the TCRdb copy of this immuneACCESS table, which keeps in-frame sequences only. Checked studies attribute under half of the gap to unresolved V genes and leave the rest unexplained. The sample table lists approximately 25,000 clones, approximately 86% of them with a count of one. The ten largest clones take up 15% to 20% of the sample. Sequences were derived from peripheral blood, sampled from a patient treated with photon-based radiotherapy. Every receptor here comes from a man aged 50 to 60 with gastric cancer.

The CDR3 spells CASSYKDVNTGELFF. The CDR3 DNA reads TGTGCCAGCAGTTACAAGGACGTAAACACCGGGGAGCTGTTTTTT. The V gene is TRBV6-5, the J gene TRBJ2-2; no reliable D call. The V gene's germline CDR1 is MNHEY and CDR2 SVGAGI. The V end lost 2 bases, the J end lost 2 bases, and 9 bases lay between the germline ends. This CDR3 spans 15 amino acids.

This chain links TRBV7-9 with TRBJ1-4; D may be TRBD1 (6 bases). This CDR3 contains 16 residues. Trimming removed 4 bases from V and 8 bases from J, with 20 bases in between. Germline V gene lookup returns CDR1 SEHNR and CDR2 FQNEAQ (reference sequence). CDR3 in amino acids: CASSSLSKGEEEKLFF. In DNA form, the CDR3 reads TGTGCCAGCAGCTCCCTATCTAAGGGGGAGGAGGAAAAACTGTTTTTT.

This clone showed up just once. V usage is TRBV6-6 and J usage is TRBJ2-3, with D perhaps TRBD2 (6 bases). In germline, CDR1 is MNHNY, CDR2 SVGAGI (reference sequence). The ends were cut back, 6 bases at V and 1 base at J, with 14 bases in the middle. The CDR3 runs 15 residues. The CDR3 loop reads CASRPGVAGTDTQYF. CDR3 in DNA: TGTGCCAGCAGACCCGGGGTAGCGGGCACAGATACGCAGTATTTT.

V is TRBV5-6 and J is TRBJ2-7; 10 nucleotides match TRBD2. With V trimmed by 1 base and J by 2 bases, 12 bases remained unmatched. This CDR3 spans 18 amino acids. From germline, CDR1 is SGHDT and CDR2 YYEEEE. CDR3 protein: CASSLTTLLAGTPYEQYV. Here the CDR3 DNA reads TGTGCCAGCAGCTTGACGACCTTACTAGCGGGGACACCCTACGAGCAGTACGTC.

The V call is TRBV10-3, the J call TRBJ1-2; 11 bases are a match to TRBD1. The CDR3 loop spans 16 amino acids. The V gene's germline CDR1 is ENHRY and CDR2 SYGVKD. Germline trimming cut 2 bases from V and 7 bases from J; bases unmatched to any gene: 9. Here the CDR3 reads CAISETRDRGMSGYTF. The CDR3 DNA reads as TGTGCCATCAGTGAGACCCGGGACAGGGGGATGTCTGGCTACACCTTC.

The chain carries TRBV4-2 and TRBJ2-3; D gene unclear. Germline V gene sequence: CDR1 LGHNA, CDR2 YNFKEQ. With 0 bases removed from V and 1 base from J, the gap between germline ends came to 5 bases. The CDR3 length is 14 residues. The chain's CDR3 is CASSQDWGTDTQYF. The DNA of the CDR3 is TGTGCCAGCAGCCAAGATTGGGGCACAGATACGCAGTATTTT.

V usage is TRBV10-1 and J usage is TRBJ2-6; D is possibly TRBD1 (5 bases). With 6 bases removed from V and 1 base from J, the gap between germline ends came to 10 bases. The CDR3 has 15 amino acids. Germline CDR1 reads WNHNN; CDR2 reads SYGVQD (reference sequence). CDR3: CASSSDRSGANVLTF. CDR3 in DNA: TGCGCCAGCAGCTCCGACAGATCTGGGGCCAACGTCCTGACTTTC.

This chain uses TRBV7-2 with TRBJ2-1, with a tentative D call TRBD1 (6 bases). The CDR3 length is 12 residues. The V end lost 5 bases, the J end lost 9 bases, and 11 bases lay between the germline ends. Germline V gene lookup returns CDR1 SGHTA and CDR2 FQGNSA. CDR3 sequence (DNA): TGTGCCAGCAGCCGGGACATCGGTGAGCAGTTCTTC. It is translated as CASSRDIGEQFF.

A single count supports this clone. The chain carries TRBV2 and TRBJ2-4; the D is unclear. From germline, CDR1 is SNHLY and CDR2 FYNNEI. The CDR3 totals 15 residues. With 2 bases removed from V and 0 bases from J, the gap between germline ends came to 8 bases. CDR3 sequence reads: CASSEIRLAKNIQYF. CDR3 DNA sequence: TGTGCCAGCAGTGAAATTCGGCTAGCCAAAAACATTCAGTACTTC. Full variable domain (rest looked up from reference TRBV2 and TRBJ2-4): EPEVTQTPSHQVTQMGQEVILRCVPISNHLYFYWYRQILGQKVEFLVSFYNNEISEKSEIFDDQFSVERPDGSNFTLKIRSTKLEDSAMYFCASSEIRLAKNIQYFGAGTRLSVL.

V is TRBV2 and J is TRBJ2-5; 9 bases are shared with TRBD2. This CDR3 has 14 residues. Germline values: CDR1 SNHLY, CDR2 FYNNEI. Trimming removed 7 bases from V and 5 bases from J; junction bases left unmatched: 8. The CDR3, as DNA: TGTGCCAGCATGGCGGGGGGGCCGGGGGAGACCCAGTACTTC. It is translated as CASMAGGPGETQYF.

The chain couples TRBV2 to TRBJ2-4; D not certain. V was pared by 0 bases and J by 0 bases, with 9 bases between. This CDR3 spans 16 amino acids. CDR1 is SNHLY and CDR2 is FYNNEI in the germline V gene. The CDR3 reads CASSEALLLAKNIQYF. The CDR3 nucleotides read TGTGCCAGCAGTGAAGCCCTACTCCTAGCCAAAAACATTCAGTACTTC. The full variable domain, rest sourced from reference TRBV2 and TRBJ2-4, is EPEVTQTPSHQVTQMGQEVILRCVPISNHLYFYWYRQILGQKVEFLVSFYNNEISEKSEIFDDQFSVERPDGSNFTLKIRSTKLEDSAMYFCASSEALLLAKNIQYFGAGTRLSVL.

This clone occurred once. This rearrangement joins TRBV7-2 to TRBJ2-7; D possibly corresponds to TRBD1 (5 bases). Germline CDR1 and CDR2: SGHTA and FQGNSA. The CDR3 runs 16 residues. V lost 5 bases to trimming and J lost 0 bases, with 17 bases between them. The CDR3 reads CASSDSFHRTSYEQYF. As DNA, the CDR3 is TGTGCCAGCAGCGACTCCTTCCACAGGACCTCCTACGAGCAGTACTTC.

The genes are TRBV6-1 and TRBJ2-5, with D unclear. Per germline, CDR1 MNHNS and CDR2 SASEGT. V was shortened by 3 bases and J by 1 base, with 9 bases between the two germline ends. The CDR3 runs to 14 residues. The CDR3: CASSDESPQETQYF. CDR3 nucleotide sequence: TGTGCCAGCAGTGATGAGAGCCCCCAAGAGACCCAGTACTTC.

The rearrangement uses TRBV2 and TRBJ2-5; a weak D match, TRBD1 (6 bases). The CDR3 has 16 residues. Looked up from germline, CDR1 is SNHLY and CDR2 is FYNNEI. Trimming pared 8 bases from V and 5 bases from J, leaving 24 bases between. CDR3 DNA: TGTGCCAGCGTGAGGGACATTTCAGACCTTTCGGAGACCCAGTACTTC. This gives the protein CASVRDISDLSETQYF.

The genes are TRBV4-1 and TRBJ2-3; D gene uncertain. The V end was cut by 0 bases, the J end by 1 base, with 5 bases between. CDR3 length: 14 residues. Germline V gene lookup returns CDR1 MGHRA and CDR2 YSYEKL. The DNA of the CDR3 is TGCGCCAGCAGCCAAGATCCCCGCACAGATACGCAGTATTTT. This codes for CASSQDPRTDTQYF.

The V and J genes are TRBV9 and TRBJ2-3; TRBD2 agrees at 9 bases. Germline trimming cut 6 bases from V and 4 bases from J; bases unmatched to any gene: 3. The germline gives CDR1 SGDLS, CDR2 YYNGEE. The CDR3 runs 13 residues. The CDR3 bases are TGTGCCAGCAATGCGGGGGGGCCAGATACGCAGTATTTT. It is translated as CASNAGGPDTQYF.

The V gene is TRBV11-1, the J gene TRBJ2-2, with TRBD1 matching 7 bases. CDR1 and CDR2 from the germline V gene are SGHAT and FQDESV (reference sequence). Trimming at V came to 5 bases and at J to 7 bases, leaving 10 bases not matched to a gene. CDR3 length equals 15 residues. For the CDR3, the DNA is TGTGCCAGCAGCCGCGTGAGGGGGCAGGTCGGGGAGCTGTTTTTT. This gives the protein CASSRVRGQVGELFF.

The DNA of the CDR3 is TGCGCCAGCAGCAATCGGACAGGGGAACAGCCCCAGCATTTT. Encoded protein: CASSNRTGEQPQHF. The chain is built from TRBV5-1 and TRBJ1-5; 9 nucleotides agree with TRBD1. V was clipped by 4 bases and J by 7 bases; unmatched bases: 6. Germline V gene sequence: CDR1 SGHRS, CDR2 YFSETQ. The CDR3 sequence is 14 residues long.

The rearrangement uses TRBV29-1 and TRBJ2-7; TRBD1 matches at 7 bases. CDR1 and CDR2 from the germline V gene are SQVTM and ANQGSEA. V trimming: 6 bases; J trimming: 5 bases; junction bases outside the gene matches: 10. The CDR3 has 13 residues. The CDR3 coding sequence is TGCAGCGTCCACCAGGGGGTTTATAACGAGCAGTACTTC. Translation: CSVHQGVYNEQYF.

This rearrangement joins TRBV2 to TRBJ1-2; a possible D gene is TRBD1 (5 bases). The germline V gene has CDR1 SNHLY and CDR2 FYNNEI. V was shortened by 5 bases and J by 4 bases, with 14 bases between the two germline ends. The CDR3 consists of 14 residues. The CDR3 protein is CASSKRDGTYGYTF. DNA for the CDR3: TGTGCCAGCAGTAAACGGGACGGCACCTATGGCTACACCTTC.

The gene calls are TRBV28 and TRBJ2-7, with D perhaps matching TRBD2 (5 bases). Germline CDR1 reads MDHEN; CDR2 reads SYDVKM. CDR3 length: 13 residues. Trimming shortened V by 5 bases and J by 2 bases, and 10 bases separated the two germline ends. CDR3 nucleotide sequence: TGTGCCAGCAGTAACGGGATGGCCTACGAGCAGTACTTC. Encoded protein: CASSNGMAYEQYF.

The genes are TRBV7-9 and TRBJ1-2; the D is unclear. Per germline, CDR1 SEHNR and CDR2 FQNEAQ (reference sequence). This CDR3 is built from 17 residues. V lost 6 bases to trimming and J lost 4 bases, with 24 bases between them. CDR3 in DNA: TGTGCCAGCAGATCAGGCGGCGGAGAGGGCCCTTCCTATGGCTACACCTTC. Its protein is CASRSGGGEGPSYGYTF.

V is TRBV5-6 and J is TRBJ1-1; no clear D gene. The V and J ends lost 2 bases and 1 base respectively, with 9 bases between them. In germline, CDR1 is SGHDT, CDR2 YYEEEE. The CDR3 extends over 14 amino acids. DNA for the CDR3: TGTGCCAGCAGCTTTTCGCCGACGAACACTGAAGCTTTCTTT. Translating gives CASSFSPTNTEAFF. Looking up the rest from reference TRBV5-6 and TRBJ1-1 gives the full variable domain: DAGVTQSPTHLIKTRGQQVTLRCSPKSGHDTVSWYQQALGQGPQFIFQYYEEEERQRGNFPDRFSGHQFPNYSSELNVNALLLGDSALYLCASSFSPTNTEAFFGQGTRLTVV.

V usage is TRBV5-1 and J usage is TRBJ2-2; 9 bases are shared with TRBD1. The V gene end was trimmed by 4 bases and the J gene end by 1 base; junction bases not matched to a gene: 2. The V gene's germline CDR1 is SGHRS and CDR2 YFSETQ. The CDR3 consists of 15 residues. The CDR3 sequence is CASSRTGENTGELFF. In DNA form, the CDR3 reads TGCGCCAGCAGCCGGACAGGGGAGAACACCGGGGAGCTGTTTTTT.

The CDR3 DNA follows: TGTGCCAGCAGTGAAGGTAGGCGGTCTTCGTACGTC. Its protein product is CASSEGRRSSYV. The V call is TRBV6-1, the J call TRBJ2-7; D remains ambiguous. The CDR3 runs 12 residues. V lost 1 base to trimming and J lost 12 bases, with 13 bases between them. Per germline, CDR1 MNHNS and CDR2 SASEGT.

The table lists this clone with a few counts. The rearrangement joins TRBV2 to TRBJ1-2; 7 nucleotides match TRBD1. Germline trimming cut 6 bases from V and 4 bases from J; bases unmatched to any gene: 5. Per the germline V gene, CDR1 is SNHLY and CDR2 is FYNNEI. The CDR3 contains 13 residues. The CDR3 reads CASRIGTAYGYTF. CDR3 sequence (DNA): TGTGCCAGCAGGATAGGGACAGCCTATGGCTACACCTTC.

The J gene is TRBJ1-6, the V gene TRBV7-9, with unresolved D. V was shortened by 3 bases and J by 7 bases, with 7 bases between the two germline ends. Germline V gene lookup returns CDR1 SEHNR and CDR2 FQNEAQ (reference sequence). The CDR3 is 13 residues long. DNA for the CDR3: TGTGCCAGCAGCTTGACACCCAATTCACCCCTCCACTTT. Translating gives CASSLTPNSPLHF.